The 16 T cell receptor beta chains presented below share a single source sample, sequenced in a study of T cells in Graves' hyperthyroidism and ophthalmopathy (dated by TCRdb to about 2019). The library came from multiplex PCR. The listed sequencing device is Illumina HiSeq 2000. The TCR beta CDR3 regions were amplified from the RNA transcripts. For the first round of RT-PCR on the TCR CDR3, the HTBI primer set was used together with the Qiagen OneStep RT-PCR kit. TCRdb handled the public reads itself, with Q25 trimming in fastp and clone calling in MiXCR, and kept productive beta chains. Rows with one shared CDR3 protein collapse into an entry with the most common genes and DNA. For this sample there are about 620,000 distinct CDR3 sequences; 15% to 20% appear just once. The ten largest clones capture less than 4.5% of the sample. Sequenced input: blood. Receptors were obtained from a woman in her twenties or thirties with Graves' hyperthyroidism.

The CDR3 loop is CASSLDGLAGGPSYNEQFF. The CDR3 DNA is TGTGCCAGCAGCTTAGACGGTTTAGCGGGAGGGCCGTCCTACAATGAGCAGTTCTTC. The chain employs TRBV7-8 and TRBJ2-1, with TRBD2 matching 11 bases. Unmatched junction bases numbered 9, after V lost 1 base and J lost 1 base. Germline V CDR1 and CDR2: SGHVS, FQNEAQ. The CDR3 runs to 19 residues.

This clonotype was counted between two and nine times. The chain has TRBV20-1 and TRBJ1-1; D unresolved. Per germline, CDR1 DFQATT and CDR2 SNEGSKA (reference sequence). The CDR3 is 16 residues long. V lost 5 bases and J lost 5, with 24 bases in between. CDR3 protein: CSAPPPSSGGGTEAFF. The CDR3 bases are TGCAGTGCTCCACCTCCCTCGTCAGGCGGAGGAACTGAAGCTTTCTTT.

Many counts were recorded for this clonotype. The chain couples TRBV11-3 to TRBJ2-7, with 11 positions matching TRBD1. The V and J ends lost 2 bases and 7 bases, in that order; junction bases with no gene match: 7. CDR3 length: 15 amino acids. Germline V gene lookup returns CDR1 SGHNT and CDR2 YENEEA. The CDR3 is CASSLPWTGGYEQYF. The CDR3 nucleotides are TGTGCCAGCAGCTTACCCTGGACAGGGGGCTATGAGCAGTACTTC.

A word on this clonotype: This could be a read error, since a much larger clone is one nucleotide away. The chain has TRBV30 and TRBJ2-7; a possible D gene is TRBD2 (6 bases). The CDR3 contains 13 residues. The ends were cut back, 2 bases at V and 2 bases at J, with 10 bases in the middle. The germline V gene encodes CDR1 GTSNPN and CDR2 SVGIG (reference sequence). CDR3: CAWSPGSPYEQYF. CDR3 nucleotide sequence: TGTGCCTGGAGTCCCGGGAGCCCCTACGAGCAGTACTTC.

Only a few counts were recorded for this clonotype. The chain combines TRBV5-1 with TRBJ1-6, with 7 bases fitting TRBD1. Per the germline V gene, CDR1 is SGHRS and CDR2 is YFSETQ. This CDR3 has 15 residues. V was pared by 4 bases and J by 3 bases, with 4 bases of the junction left unmatched. CDR3 protein: CASSPRGGYNSPLHF. CDR3 nucleotide sequence: TGCGCCAGCAGCCCCAGGGGGGGCTATAATTCACCCCTCCACTTT.

This clonotype was observed a few times. V is TRBV28 and J is TRBJ2-7; 7 bases align to TRBD2. Losses at the gene ends were 2 bases for V and 0 bases for J; bases not matched to a gene: 22. CDR1 and CDR2 from the germline V gene are MDHEN and SYDVKM. CDR3 size: 21 residues. This chain's CDR3 is CASSLEKMSGASGSSSYEQYF. In DNA, the CDR3 is TGTGCCAGCAGTTTAGAAAAGATGTCCGGGGCTAGCGGAAGTAGCTCCTACGAGCAGTACTTC.

This clonotype was observed many times. The rearrangement joins TRBV7-2 to TRBJ2-3; D may be TRBD1 (6 bases). The germline V and J ends were trimmed by 5 bases and 0 bases, with 12 bases remaining between them. The CDR3 contains 15 residues. The V gene's germline CDR1 is SGHTA and CDR2 FQGNSA. The chain's CDR3 is CASSPRTVSTDTQYF. CDR3 nucleotides: TGTGCCAGCAGCCCCAGGACAGTAAGCACAGATACGCAGTATTTT. The variable domain in full, with the rest retrieved from reference TRBV7-2 and TRBJ2-3, is GAGVSQSPSNKVTEKGKDVELRCDPISGHTALYWYRQSLGQGLEFLIYFQGNSAPDKSGLPSDRFSAERTGGSVSTLTIQRTQQEDSAVYLCASSPRTVSTDTQYFGPGTRLTVL.

The chain joins TRBV29-1 to TRBJ2-2, with D possibly matching TRBD1 (5 bases). Trimming cost V 4 bases and J 6 bases, with 12 bases left between them. Germline CDR1 and CDR2: SQVTM and ANQGSEA. This CDR3 spans 13 amino acids. CDR3: CSVVLGVAGELFF. CDR3 bases: TGCAGCGTTGTCTTAGGGGTGGCCGGGGAGCTGTTTTTT.

V gene TRBV29-1 combines with J gene TRBJ2-7; no clear D gene. Trimming shortened V by 6 bases and J by 4 bases, and 19 bases separated the two germline ends. Germline lookup yields CDR1 SQVTM and CDR2 ANQGSEA. The CDR3 is made up of 14 amino acids. The CDR3 DNA reads as TGCAGCGTCGCCGGGCCATCGCATGAGTACGAGCAGTACTTC. It codes for CSVAGPSHEYEQYF.

V usage is TRBV3-1 and J usage is TRBJ2-1, with D unclear. The CDR3 runs to 14 residues. V lost 3 bases to trimming and J lost 6 bases, with 12 bases between them. The germline V gene encodes CDR1 LGHDT and CDR2 YNNKEL (reference sequence). The CDR3 nucleotides are TGTGCCAGCAGCCAGAAGACAAGGGCCAATGAGCAGTTCTTC. Translating gives CASSQKTRANEQFF.

Concerning this clonotype: This may be a read error: a much more frequent sequence differs by one nucleotide. The genes are TRBV28 and TRBJ2-3, with TRBD1 matching over 12 bases. Germline V lookup: CDR1 MDHEN, CDR2 SYDVKM. This CDR3 is built from 15 residues. V trimming: 5 bases; J trimming: 12 bases; junction bases outside the gene matches: 12. The CDR3 region has the DNA TGTGCCAGCAGTCCGGGACAGGGGGCCCCTGTAGATCAGTATTTT. Translated: CASSPGQGAPVDQYF. Combining the CDR3 with reference TRBV28 and TRBJ2-3 gives the whole variable domain DVKVTQSSRYLVKRTGEKVFLECVQDMDHENMFWYRQDPGLGLRLIYFSYDVKMKEKGDIPEGYSVSREKKERFSLILESASTNQTSMYLCASSPGQGAPVDQYFGPGTRLTVL.

Many counts were recorded for this clonotype. This chain links TRBV12-3 or TRBV12-4 with TRBJ2-7; D remains unclear. The CDR3 extends over 11 amino acids. V lost 4 bases to trimming and J lost 6 bases, with 7 bases between them. The CDR3 loop reads CASSSVREQYF. DNA for the CDR3: TGTGCCAGCAGTTCCGTCCGCGAGCAGTACTTC.

The chain couples TRBV12-3 or TRBV12-4 to TRBJ1-1, with a possible D match to TRBD1 (5 bases). The CDR3 contains 11 residues. Trimming stripped 9 bases from V and 10 bases from J, with 15 bases between. CDR3 sequence reads: CASLEWGGAFF. CDR3 DNA sequence: TGTGCCAGTCTAGAATGGGGCGGAGCTTTCTTT.

This chain joins TRBV12-3 or TRBV12-4 and TRBJ1-2; D not resolved. The CDR3 extends over 12 amino acids. Trimming took off 0 bases at V and 3 bases at J, with 2 bases between the two ends. This CDR3 reads CASSLAHYGYTF. CDR3 nucleotides: TGTGCCAGCAGTTTAGCGCACTATGGCTACACCTTC.

This clonotype was seen many times. Possible read error: a much larger clone is one base away. The V gene is TRBV2, the J gene TRBJ2-1; D unclear. The V end lost 7 bases, the J end lost 4 bases, and 2 bases lay between the germline ends. The germline gives CDR1 SNHLY, CDR2 FYNNEI. The length of the CDR3 is 10 residues. The CDR3 DNA is TGTGCCAGCACTTACAATGAGCAGTTCTTC. It specifies CASTYNEQFF.

The chain carries TRBV28 and TRBJ1-4, with 10 bases lining up with TRBD1. The V gene's germline CDR1 is MDHEN and CDR2 SYDVKM. Trimming removed 4 bases from V and 6 bases from J; junction bases left unmatched: 5. The CDR3 contains 15 residues. CDR3 loop: CASSWTGGVDEKLFF. The CDR3, as DNA: TGTGCCAGCAGTTGGACAGGGGGAGTCGATGAAAAACTGTTTTTT.